This TCR beta chain was recorded in a study of T cell responses to AZD1222 COVID-19 vaccine. General study results and limits: Donors in the cohort were predominantly white British and more often female, and clonal diversity was possibly underestimated. Mapped onto spike, vaccine-associated CD4 TCRs spanned it and were dominant at 160-218 and 743-854. Reports say nearly half of spike-specific TCRs go after unmutated variant regions. Just a handful of AZD1222 recipients tested seropositive at baseline.

This CDR3 region has 11 residues. Germline CDR1 MDHEN, CDR2 SYDVKM. V was shortened by 5 bases and J by 3 bases, with 5 bases between the two germline ends. In the case of this clone: Its antigen is still unknown.

Sequencing was performed with immunoSEQ multiplex PCR; in TCRdb, only in-frame clones are kept and a portion is missing. The sample contains 72,000 or so clones, around 90% of which appear only once. This receptor was taken from an adult in good health. The gene calls are TRBV28 and TRBJ2-7; D uncertain. The sample consisted of peripheral blood, taken on day 0 of AZD1222 vaccination. CDR3 amino acids: CASSGDYEQYF. The CDR3 region has the DNA TGTGCCAGCAGTGGGGACTACGAGCAGTACTTC.